Below are 11 T cell receptor beta chains sequenced from a single sample in a study of control samples from healthy donors and cancer patients. Libraries were prepared by immunoSEQ multiplex PCR; TCRdb keeps only in-frame clonotypes and omits some of them. The sample is made up of some 180,000 clones, and the top ten hold about 2.2% of it. The specimen was blood. These receptors originate from a young woman in good health.

The CDR3, as DNA: TGTGCCAGCGGCCGGGGGAGCTACACCATATATTTT. It translates to CASGRGSYTIYF. The genes are TRBV12-3 or TRBV12-4 and TRBJ1-3, with D maybe TRBD1 (5 bases). The CDR3 extends over 12 amino acids. V dropped 8 bases and J dropped 8 bases, with 13 bases sitting between them.

J is TRBJ1-2 and V is TRBV27; TRBD1 matches 7 bases. In germline, CDR1 is MNHEY, CDR2 SMNVEV (reference sequence). This CDR3 region has 16 residues. V dropped 1 base and J dropped 1; count of bases not matched to a gene: 6. The CDR3 coding sequence is TGTGCCAGCAGTTTATGGTCACAGGGGAATAACTATGGCTACACCTTC. Its translation: CASSLWSQGNNYGYTF.

The CDR3 region is CASSSRDLSYNEQFF. CDR3 in DNA: TGCGCCAGCAGCTCCCGGGACTTATCCTACAATGAGCAGTTCTTC. The rearrangement joins TRBV4-1 to TRBJ2-1; TRBD2 might be the D (6 bases). This CDR3 has 15 amino acids. V lost 5 bases, J lost 1 base, and 12 bases lay in between. Germline V gene sequence: CDR1 MGHRA, CDR2 YSYEKL.

The V gene is TRBV27, the J gene TRBJ1-1; possible D gene TRBD1, 5 bases. The CDR3 consists of 14 residues. Trimming removed 5 bases from V and 5 bases from J, with 15 bases in between. Germline values: CDR1 MNHEY, CDR2 SMNVEV (reference sequence). The CDR3 protein is CASSPFRGRTEAFF. DNA of the CDR3: TGTGCCAGCAGTCCCTTTAGGGGAAGGACTGAAGCTTTCTTT.

The rearrangement links TRBV9 to TRBJ2-3; possible D gene TRBD2, 6 bases. V was shortened by 4 bases and J by 2 bases, with 17 bases between the two germline ends. CDR1 and CDR2 from the germline V gene are SGDLS and YYNGEE. The CDR3 is 16 amino acids. The CDR3 DNA sequence: TGTGCCAGCAGCCCCCGGTCAGCGGGTATCACAGATACGCAGTATTTT. Protein sequence: CASSPRSAGITDTQYF.

The chain couples TRBV6-6 to TRBJ2-1; no clear D gene. CDR1 MNHNY and CDR2 SVGAGI come from the germline V gene (reference sequence). V was pared by 6 bases and J by 8 bases, with 11 bases between. The CDR3 contains 12 residues. Written as DNA, the CDR3 is TGTGCCAGCAGCCCGGTGGACGATGAGCAGTTCTTC. Its protein product is CASSPVDDEQFF.

With regard to this clone: Other DNA sequences in the same sample also yield this CDR3. This chain uses TRBV27 with TRBJ2-3, with D unclear. CDR3 length: 11 residues. V was shortened by 6 bases and J by 4 bases, with 5 bases between the two germline ends. Germline-derived CDR1 and CDR2 are MNHEY and SMNVEV (reference sequence). The CDR3 DNA reads as TGTGCCAGCAGCTTGGCAGATACGCAGTATTTT. As protein: CASSLADTQYF.

J is TRBJ1-2 and V is TRBV2; tentative D call: TRBD1 (5 bases). Germline CDR1 and CDR2: SNHLY and FYNNEI. The germline V and J ends were trimmed by 2 bases and 6 bases, with 13 bases remaining between them. The CDR3 is 14 amino acids. This CDR3 is CASSERGPPDGYTF. In DNA form, the CDR3 reads TGTGCCAGCAGTGAAAGGGGTCCGCCGGATGGCTACACCTTC.

V usage is TRBV28 and J usage is TRBJ1-2; a possible D gene is TRBD1 (6 bases). Trimming cost V 5 bases and J 7 bases, with 20 bases left between them. The CDR3 is 15 amino acids. Germline V gives CDR1 MDHEN, CDR2 SYDVKM. The CDR3, as DNA: TGTGCCAGCAGTCGAGATGGGGCAGGGGCTGGTGGCTACACCTTC. It yields the protein CASSRDGAGAGGYTF.

J is TRBJ1-2 and V is TRBV2; TRBD1 is a possible D gene (5 bases). Germline V gives CDR1 SNHLY, CDR2 FYNNEI. The V gene lost 8 bases and the J gene lost 8 bases, with 15 bases spanning the gap. There are 12 residues in the CDR3. DNA for the CDR3: TGTGCCAGCGGGGTGGGGCCGGACGGCTACACCTTC. Translating gives CASGVGPDGYTF.

The rearrangement joins TRBV5-4 to TRBJ1-2; the match to TRBD1 covers 8 bases. From germline, CDR1 is SGHNT and CDR2 YYREEE (reference sequence). Losses at the gene ends were 2 bases for V and 1 base for J; bases not matched to a gene: 4. The CDR3 totals 15 residues. This CDR3 is CASSFRTGLNYGYTF. CDR3 bases: TGTGCCAGCAGCTTCCGGACAGGGCTTAACTATGGCTACACCTTC.